A single sample gave rise to the 25 T cell receptor beta chains below, sequenced in a study of identifying expanded T cells in peripheral blood. Profiling relied on immunoSEQ multiplex PCR, and the TCRdb table lists in-frame clones only, not all of them. The sample holds roughly 100,000 clones; around nine tenths are singletons and the top ten take about 17%. Sequencing input: blood. These receptors were taken from a person aged 18 to 70 in good health.

In the case of this clone: Mismatch with germline at one junction end may stem from a read error. The chain links TRBV27 to TRBJ1-6; D ambiguous. CDR1 is MNHEY and CDR2 is SMNVEV in the germline V gene (reference sequence). The CDR3 sequence is 14 residues long. The CDR3 sequence: CASSISAYNSPLHF. In nucleotides, the CDR3 is TGTGCCAGCAGTATATCCGCCTATAATTCACCCCTCCACTTT.

This sequence joins TRBV19 and TRBJ1-6, with 7 bases lining up with TRBD1. V lost 6 bases and J lost 5; bases outside the gene matches: 1. The CDR3 spans 13 residues. Germline loops: CDR1 LNHDA, CDR2 SQIVND (reference sequence). In nucleotides, the CDR3 is TGTGCCAGTAGGACAGGGAATAATTCACCCCTCCACTTT. This gives the protein CASRTGNNSPLHF.

This chain joins TRBV7-2 and TRBJ1-6; unclear D gene. V dropped 3 bases and J dropped 0 bases, with 15 bases sitting between them. This CDR3 region has 18 residues. CDR1 is SGHTA and CDR2 is FQGNSA in the germline V gene. The CDR3 is CASSLVGPPSSYNSPLHF. CDR3 bases: TGTGCCAGCAGCTTGGTAGGGCCTCCTAGCTCCTATAATTCACCCCTCCACTTT.

The chain is built from TRBV5-6 and TRBJ2-7, with D perhaps TRBD1 (6 bases). The V gene lost 0 bases and the J gene lost 7 bases, with 17 bases spanning the gap. Germline loops: CDR1 SGHDT, CDR2 YYEEEE. The length of the CDR3 is 15 residues. CDR3 loop: CASSLVTGTWWEQYF. CDR3 coding DNA: TGTGCCAGCAGCTTGGTAACAGGGACCTGGTGGGAGCAGTACTTC.

The rearrangement joins TRBV7-2 to TRBJ1-2; no definite D call. CDR3 length: 13 residues. Germline values: CDR1 SGHTA, CDR2 FQGNSA. V was trimmed by 3 bases and J by 3 bases, leaving 8 bases between them. CDR3 protein: CASSLAKDYGYTF. As DNA, the CDR3 is TGTGCCAGCAGCTTGGCGAAGGACTATGGCTACACCTTC.

This clone was counted only a few times. This chain uses TRBV4-1 with TRBJ2-3, with D possibly TRBD1 on 5 matching bases. Germline V gene data show CDR1 as MGHRA and CDR2 as YSYEKL. The CDR3 length is 17 residues. V was shortened by 2 bases and J by 7 bases, with 22 bases between the two germline ends. The CDR3 is CASSQIGVRGPANTQYF. Written as DNA, the CDR3 is TGCGCCAGCAGCCAAATCGGTGTAAGGGGCCCGGCGAATACGCAGTATTTT.

The rearrangement uses TRBV4-2 and TRBJ1-5; D unclear. Trimming removed 1 base at V and 7 bases at J, with 8 bases between. CDR3 size: 13 residues. Germline CDR1 is LGHNA and CDR2 is YNFKEQ. The CDR3 spells CASSQGAGQPQHF. CDR3 nucleotide sequence: TGTGCCAGCAGCCAAGGGGCCGGACAGCCCCAGCATTTT.

The chain recombines TRBV7-8 with TRBJ2-7; tentative D call: TRBD1 (6 bases). CDR1 is SGHVS, CDR2 FQNEAQ, per germline. The CDR3 spans 15 residues. The V end was cut by 1 base, the J end by 2 bases, with 12 bases between. The CDR3 DNA sequence: TGTGCCAGCAGCTTAGAACAGGGCTCTCCCTACGAGCAGTACTTC. This gives the protein CASSLEQGSPYEQYF.

V is TRBV6-5 and J is TRBJ2-1, with TRBD1 identical over 10 bases. V shed 7 bases and J 7 bases; nucleotides not matched to a gene: 10. This CDR3 is 15 amino acids long. Germline CDR1 and CDR2: MNHEY and SVGAGI. As DNA, the CDR3 is TGTGCCAGCACCCAACCGGGACAGGGGTATAATGAGCAGTTCTTC. It encodes CASTQPGQGYNEQFF.

V and J are TRBV6-5 and TRBJ2-5; tentative D call: TRBD2 (6 bases). The CDR3 is 15 amino acids. Trimming pared 4 bases from V and 4 bases from J, leaving 16 bases between. The germline V gene has CDR1 MNHEY and CDR2 SVGAGI. The CDR3 sequence is CASSSTRGSGETQYF. The CDR3 DNA reads TGTGCCAGCAGTTCCACCCGGGGGTCAGGAGAGACCCAGTACTTC.

The CDR3 sequence: CASTYSRLKALTDTQYF. The DNA for the CDR3 is TGTGCCAGTACCTATAGCCGGCTCAAGGCGTTGACAGATACGCAGTATTTT. V and J are TRBV19 and TRBJ2-3; D not resolved. The CDR3 extends over 17 amino acids. Trimming removed 7 bases from V and 3 bases from J, with 23 bases in between. Germline V gene lookup returns CDR1 LNHDA and CDR2 SQIVND (reference sequence).

V and J are TRBV19 and TRBJ1-3, with TRBD1 identical over 7 bases. The CDR3 has 19 residues. V dropped 4 bases and J dropped 0; count of bases not matched to a gene: 15. Germline loops: CDR1 LNHDA, CDR2 SQIVND (reference sequence). CDR3 protein: CASSTPGGSFRSSGNTIYF. The CDR3 nucleotides are TGTGCCAGTAGTACCCCAGGGGGGTCTTTCCGGAGCTCTGGAAACACCATATATTTT.

This chain uses TRBV19 with TRBJ1-5; TRBD1 agrees at 7 bases. The CDR3 spans 15 residues. Germline V lookup: CDR1 LNHDA, CDR2 SQIVND (reference sequence). J was trimmed by 5 bases and V by 5 bases; bases with no gene match: 9. The CDR3 sequence is CASSGRGRGDQPQHF. CDR3 in DNA: TGTGCCAGTAGTGGGAGGGGGCGAGGGGATCAGCCCCAGCATTTT.

The rearrangement joins TRBV7-2 to TRBJ1-5; D remains ambiguous. CDR3 size: 14 residues. V was clipped by 1 base and J by 2 bases, with 6 bases between them. From germline, CDR1 is SGHTA and CDR2 FQGNSA. CDR3 nucleotides: TGTGCCAGCAGCTTAGTCGTTGGCAATCAGCCCCAGCATTTT. It encodes CASSLVVGNQPQHF.

This chain joins TRBV27 and TRBJ2-7; TRBD1 is a possible D gene (5 bases). Germline V gene sequence: CDR1 MNHEY, CDR2 SMNVEV (reference sequence). V lost 5 bases and J 2 bases, leaving 10 bases between the germline ends. This CDR3 has 13 residues. The CDR3 DNA reads as TGTGCCAGCAGTGAAGGACAAGCCTACGAGCAGTACTTC. Its translation: CASSEGQAYEQYF.

In this sample, this clone turned up once. The chain has TRBV6-1 and TRBJ2-3, with D uncertain. The ends were cut back, 5 bases at V and 3 bases at J, with 9 bases in the middle. The CDR3 is 13 residues long. Per germline, CDR1 MNHNS and CDR2 SASEGT. The CDR3 region has the DNA TGTGCCAGCAGTTATGGGGAAACAGATACGCAGTATTTT. It codes for CASSYGETDTQYF.

This chain connects TRBV6-5 to TRBJ1-5; D is uncertain. Between the trimmed V and J ends, which lost 0 bases and 1 base, there was a span of 7 bases. In germline, CDR1 is MNHEY, CDR2 SVGAGI. The CDR3 covers 15 residues. CDR3 in amino acids: CASSYSSKSNQPQHF. In nucleotides, the CDR3 is TGTGCCAGCAGTTACTCGTCCAAAAGCAATCAGCCCCAGCATTTT.

The chain combines TRBV19 with TRBJ2-6; possibly TRBD2 for D (5 bases). The length of the CDR3 is 14 residues. Trimming shortened V by 5 bases and J by 0 bases, and 5 bases separated the two germline ends. From germline, CDR1 is LNHDA and CDR2 SQIVND (reference sequence). CDR3: CASSAGSGANVLTF. The CDR3 DNA reads as TGTGCCAGTAGTGCGGGCTCTGGGGCCAACGTCCTGACTTTC.

V usage is TRBV6-6 and J usage is TRBJ1-3; D ambiguous. The CDR3 extends over 15 amino acids. Germline V gives CDR1 MNHNY, CDR2 SVGAGI (reference sequence). The V gene lost 3 bases and the J gene lost 2 bases, with 11 bases spanning the gap. The CDR3 reads CASSYTPGPGNTIYF. The CDR3 DNA reads as TGTGCCAGCAGTTATACCCCGGGCCCTGGAAACACCATATATTTT.

The CDR3 is CASSEGLGSPEAFF. In DNA form, the CDR3 reads TGTGCCAGCTCAGAGGGCCTCGGGAGCCCTGAAGCTTTCTTT. The chain links TRBV18 to TRBJ1-1; D is unresolved. Trimming pared 5 bases from V and 6 bases from J, leaving 16 bases between. The CDR3 totals 14 residues. Per germline, CDR1 KGHSH and CDR2 LQKENI.

The chain links TRBV25-1 to TRBJ2-6; 9 bases align to TRBD1. In germline, CDR1 is MGHDK, CDR2 SYGVNS. The CDR3 runs 18 residues. Trimming took 0 bases from V and 4 from J; bases not matched to a gene: 7. The chain's CDR3 is CASSEYGTGLAGANVLTF. As DNA, the CDR3 is TGTGCCAGCAGTGAATACGGGACAGGGTTGGCAGGGGCCAACGTCCTGACTTTC.

The V gene is TRBV5-4, the J gene TRBJ2-3; tentatively, D is TRBD1 (6 bases). The V gene lost 3 bases and the J gene lost 0 bases, with 8 bases spanning the gap. CDR1 and CDR2 (germline): SGHNT, YYREEE (reference sequence). The CDR3 has 14 residues. DNA of the CDR3: TGTGCCAGCAGCTACAGGGCTAGCACAGATACGCAGTATTTT. It specifies CASSYRASTDTQYF.

The rearrangement links TRBV28 to TRBJ1-3; D gene ambiguous. From germline, CDR1 is MDHEN and CDR2 SYDVKM. This CDR3 has 13 amino acids. Trimming took 3 bases from V and 4 from J, leaving 7 bases between them. The DNA for the CDR3 is TGTGCCAGCAGTTTGTTACAGGGAAACACCATATATTTT. It encodes CASSLLQGNTIYF.

The chain recombines TRBV6-4 with TRBJ2-6; perhaps TRBD2 as D (6 bases). CDR3 size: 16 residues. V dropped 5 bases and J dropped 1 base, with 12 bases sitting between them. Germline V lookup: CDR1 MRHNA, CDR2 SNTAGT. The CDR3 coding sequence is TGTGCCAGCAGTATGGAGGGAGGATCTGGGGCCAACGTCCTGACTTTC. Protein: CASSMEGGSGANVLTF.

The chain employs TRBV11-2 and TRBJ2-3, with no clear D. The length of the CDR3 is 14 residues. The V and J ends lost 2 bases and 2 bases respectively, with 8 bases between them. Germline-derived CDR1 and CDR2 are SGHAT and FQNNGV. The chain's CDR3 is CASSLSRDTDTQYF. The DNA for the CDR3 is TGTGCCAGCAGCTTAAGTAGAGACACAGATACGCAGTATTTT. The full variable domain, its missing parts supplied by reference TRBV11-2 and TRBJ2-3, is EAGVAQSPRYKIIEKRQSVAFWCNPISGHATLYWYQQILGQGPKLLIQFQNNGVVDDSQLPKDRFSAERLKGVDSTLKIQPAKLEDSAVYLCASSLSRDTDTQYFGPGTRLTVL.